These T cell receptor beta chains were read from a single sample in a study of blood T cell repertoires in COVID-19. Only in-frame clones appear in the TCRdb table, and some are missing; sequencing was by immunoSEQ multiplex PCR. The repertoire has approximately 340,000 clones, roughly 89% of them found once; the top ten carry 9.9%. Sequenced input: peripheral blood. Every receptor here comes from a man under 40 with COVID-19, enrolled during active disease. The CDR3 runs from the conserved cysteine through the conserved F or W. The D gene is left open where the match is weak.

d_call j_call v_call cdr3_nt cdr3_aa
TRBD2 TRBJ2-1 TRBV7-3 TGTGCCAGCAGCCCAGGACTAGCCCACAAAGAGCAGTTCTTC CASSPGLAHKEQFF
TRBD2 TRBJ2-5 TRBV11-2 TGTGCCAGCAGCTCCAGCGGCGGGGGAGGGACCCAGTACTTC CASSSSGGGGTQYF
. TRBJ1-1 TRBV15 TGTGCCACCAGCAGAGTCAGGGGTGATGAAGCTTTCTTT CATSRVRGDEAFF
. TRBJ1-1 TRBV6-5 TGTGCCAGCACACTTCGCAACACTGAAGCTTTCTTT CASTLRNTEAFF
TRBD1 TRBJ1-1 TRBV27 TGTGCCAGCAGTCCCTTAGGGGGCTGGACTGAAGCTTTCTTT CASSPLGGWTEAFF
TRBD1 TRBJ2-7 TRBV7-9 TGTGCCAGCAGCCCATACAGGGGCCTTGCCTACGAGCAGTACTTC CASSPYRGLAYEQYF
TRBD1 TRBJ1-5 TRBV5-6 TGTGCCAGCAGCCGAAGACAGGGACTCAATCAGCCCCAGCATTTT CASSRRQGLNQPQHF
. TRBJ1-3 TRBV11-1 TGTGCCAGCAGCTTATCCCGCGCCTCCTCTGGAAACACCATATATTTT CASSLSRASSGNTIYF
. TRBJ2-7 TRBV19 TGTGCCAGTAGTATAAGCGCCGATTCCTCCTACGAGCAGTACTTC CASSISADSSYEQYF
TRBD1 TRBJ2-7 TRBV6-1 TGTGCCAGCAGTCGTGACAGGGCAACCTACGAGCAGTACTTC CASSRDRATYEQYF
TRBD1 TRBJ2-2 TRBV7-3 TGTGCCAGCAGCTTCGCCGGACAGGGGGCGCTTGGCACCGGGGAGCTGTTTTTT CASSFAGQGALGTGELFF
TRBD2 TRBJ2-6 TRBV6-6 TGTGCCAGCAGTACTCGGGGGGAAGGGGCCAACGTCCTGACTTTC CASSTRGEGANVLTF
TRBD1 TRBJ1-5 TRBV28 TGTGCCAGCAACCAGGGGGCCCTAAATCAGCCCCAGCATTTT CASNQGALNQPQHF
TRBD1 TRBJ2-3 TRBV6-1 TGTGCCAGCAGTGAACGGGGACAGTCCACAGATACGCAGTATTTT CASSERGQSTDTQYF